Following are 22 T cell receptor beta chains from one sample sequenced in a study of shared clonotypes between healthy human individuals (dated by TCRdb to between 2020 and 2021). The library came from the immunoSEQ multiplex PCR assay. The source is immuneACCESS, and TCRdb retained only in-frame sequences with V and J called. Part of the clones is not carried over; for the studies checked, unresolved V genes explain less than half of this, and the remainder is unexplained. The sample records some 1,100,000 clones, 75% to 85% of which are singletons. The ten largest clones add up to more than 0.45% of the sample. Material: memory CD4+ T cells from PBMCs. The cell subset or site label, read with the paper, signifies: CD45RA-negative fraction. These receptors were taken from a man aged 18-30 years in good health. Some clones in this sample may be carry-over from other donors' samples.

V usage is TRBV5-1 and J usage is TRBJ2-5; D might be TRBD2 (6 bases). The length of the CDR3 is 13 residues. V lost 4 bases, J lost 2 bases, and 9 bases lay in between. CDR1 and CDR2 from the germline V gene are SGHRS and YFSETQ. The CDR3 region is CASSGGIQETQYF. The CDR3 DNA reads as TGCGCCAGCAGCGGCGGGATTCAAGAGACCCAGTACTTC.

The rearrangement links TRBV7-9 to TRBJ1-4, with TRBD1 matching over 9 bases. CDR3 length: 19 amino acids. The germline gives CDR1 SEHNR, CDR2 FQNEAQ (reference sequence). Losses at the gene ends were 5 bases for V and 1 base for J; bases not matched to a gene: 14. CDR3 sequence reads: CASSLPLGTGRVTNEKLFF. The DNA for the CDR3 is TGTGCCAGCAGCCTCCCCCTTGGGACAGGGAGGGTAACTAATGAAAAACTGTTTTTT.

The CDR3, as DNA: TGTGCCAGCAGTTTAACAGGGACATATAATTCACCCCTCCACTTT. Protein sequence: CASSLTGTYNSPLHF. The V and J genes are TRBV27 and TRBJ1-6; D possibly corresponds to TRBD1 (6 bases). CDR1 and CDR2 from the germline V gene are MNHEY and SMNVEV (reference sequence). Trimming pared 2 bases from V and 4 bases from J, leaving 9 bases between. The length of the CDR3 is 15 residues.

Notes on this clone: The same CDR3 is also encoded by other DNA sequences in this sample. V and J are TRBV5-1 and TRBJ2-2; tentatively, D is TRBD2 (5 bases). This CDR3 contains 15 residues. V dropped 4 bases and J dropped 5 bases, with 15 bases sitting between them. Germline CDR1 and CDR2: SGHRS and YFSETQ. The CDR3 loop reads CASSPGEGRTGELFF. In nucleotides, the CDR3 is TGCGCCAGCAGCCCCGGAGAGGGCAGGACCGGGGAGCTGTTTTTT. Looking up the rest from reference TRBV5-1 and TRBJ2-2 gives the full variable domain: KAGVTQTPRYLIKTRGQQVTLSCSPISGHRSVSWYQQTPGQGLQFLFEYFSETQRNKGNFPGRFSGRQFSNSRSEMNVSTLELGDSALYLCASSPGEGRTGELFFGEGSRLTVL.

The DNA for the CDR3 is TGTGCCAGCAGCTTAAGTCCGGGACGCTCCTACAATGAGCAGTTCTTC. Residues: CASSLSPGRSYNEQFF. The gene calls are TRBV7-3 and TRBJ2-1; either TRBD1 or TRBD2 may supply D (5 bases each). V was pared by 1 base and J by 0 bases, with 10 bases between. Looked up from germline, CDR1 is SGHTA and CDR2 is FQGTGA. The CDR3 totals 16 residues.

The rearrangement joins TRBV4-1 to TRBJ2-7; 10 bases align to TRBD2. Looked up from germline, CDR1 is MGHRA and CDR2 is YSYEKL. J was trimmed by 6 bases and V by 4 bases; bases with no gene match: 9. The CDR3 is 15 amino acids. The CDR3: CASSLRLAGEVEQYF. In DNA, the CDR3 is TGCGCCAGCAGCCTCCGGCTAGCGGGGGAGGTCGAGCAGTACTTC.

V and J are TRBV18 and TRBJ2-2, with no clear D. The CDR3 runs to 11 residues. CDR1 KGHSH and CDR2 LQKENI come from the germline V gene. The V end lost 2 bases, the J end lost 6 bases, and 1 base lay between the germline ends. In DNA form, the CDR3 reads TGTGCCAGCTCACCATCCGGGGAGCTGTTTTTT. Its translation: CASSPSGELFF.

The chain is built from TRBV29-1 and TRBJ2-7; 14 nucleotides line up with TRBD2. Losses at the gene ends were 4 bases for V and 2 bases for J; bases not matched to a gene: 10. Germline assignment: CDR1 SQVTM and CDR2 ANQGSEA. This CDR3 region has 17 residues. DNA of the CDR3: TGCAGCGTTGGGCGGGGACTAGCGGGAGAGGGGACCTACGAGCAGTACTTC. Translating it yields CSVGRGLAGEGTYEQYF.

This clone was detected only a few times. DNA of the CDR3: TGTGCCAGCAGTTTCCCCGGGTACACTGAAGCTTTCTTT. This gives the protein CASSFPGYTEAFF. The V and J genes are TRBV28 and TRBJ1-1; no reliable D call. Between the trimmed V and J ends, which lost 3 bases and 3 bases, there was a span of 8 bases. The CDR3 consists of 13 residues. The V gene's germline CDR1 is MDHEN and CDR2 SYDVKM.

The chain is built from TRBV4-1 and TRBJ1-2; D uncertain. The CDR3 runs to 15 residues. Trimming pared 4 bases from V and 2 bases from J, leaving 14 bases between. The germline V gene encodes CDR1 MGHRA and CDR2 YSYEKL. The CDR3 loop reads CASSPQVGINYGYTF. The CDR3 nucleotides are TGCGCCAGCAGCCCTCAGGTTGGGATAAACTATGGCTACACCTTC.

The J gene is TRBJ2-5, the V gene TRBV18; 7 bases match TRBD1. The CDR3 has 15 residues. The V segment lost 1 base and the J segment 5 bases; nucleotides outside the gene matches: 7. From germline, CDR1 is KGHSH and CDR2 LQKENI. The CDR3 here is CASSPLLGGFETQYF. The CDR3 nucleotides are TGTGCCAGCTCACCACTGCTAGGGGGCTTCGAGACCCAGTACTTC.

This clone was observed a single time. The chain recombines TRBV15 with TRBJ2-5, with D unresolved. Trimming cost V 4 bases and J 4 bases, with 7 bases left between them. The germline V gene has CDR1 LNHNV and CDR2 YYDKDF (reference sequence). The CDR3 loop spans 12 amino acids. The CDR3 region has the DNA TGTGCCACCAGCATTATGGGAGAGACCCAGTACTTC. Encoded protein: CATSIMGETQYF.

The rearrangement uses TRBV19 and TRBJ1-2; 9 nucleotides match TRBD1. The germline gives CDR1 LNHDA, CDR2 SQIVND (reference sequence). V was clipped by 5 bases and J by 4 bases; unmatched bases: 11. This CDR3 comprises 16 residues. The CDR3 nucleotides are TGTGCCAGTAGTCCAAGATCGGGGACAGGGCTCTATGGCTACACCTTC. Its translation: CASSPRSGTGLYGYTF.

In this sample, this clone turned up a few times. DNA of the CDR3: TGTGCCAGCAGCCAAGATACACTAGCGGGATTTCTGGGGCACAATGAGCAGTTCTTC. It specifies CASSQDTLAGFLGHNEQFF. The chain couples TRBV14 to TRBJ2-1, with 10 bases matching TRBD2. V gave up 0 bases and J gave up 5 bases; unmatched junction bases: 13. There are 19 residues in the CDR3. CDR1 and CDR2 (germline): SGHDN, FVKESK.

The chain has TRBV21-1 and TRBJ1-5; TRBD1 was called by the table and not checked on the DNA. TRBV21-1 is listed as a pseudogene. This CDR3 has 16 residues. CDR3 sequence (DNA): TGTGCCAGCAGCACCCCCCGGGACAGGGGCAATCAGCCCCAGCATTTT. It yields the protein CASSTPRDRGNQPQHF.

In this sample, this clone turned up once. V gene TRBV5-6 combines with J gene TRBJ1-4; tentative D call: TRBD1 (6 bases). CDR3 size: 15 residues. Germline values: CDR1 SGHDT, CDR2 YYEEEE. V shed 2 bases and J shed 1 base, with 9 bases lying between them. The CDR3 sequence is CASSFRGGTNEKLFF. The CDR3 DNA reads TGTGCCAGCAGCTTCAGGGGAGGAACTAATGAAAAACTGTTTTTT. Full variable domain (remainder filled in from reference TRBV5-6 and TRBJ1-4): DAGVTQSPTHLIKTRGQQVTLRCSPKSGHDTVSWYQQALGQGPQFIFQYYEEEERQRGNFPDRFSGHQFPNYSSELNVNALLLGDSALYLCASSFRGGTNEKLFFGSGTQLSVL.

The chain carries TRBV28 and TRBJ1-5; unclear D gene. The CDR3 is 12 residues long. CDR1 and CDR2 from the germline V gene are MDHEN and SYDVKM. V lost 5 bases to trimming and J lost 5 bases, with 7 bases between them. The DNA of the CDR3 is TGTGCCAGCAGTCAAGTGGATCAGCCCCAGCATTTT. This encodes CASSQVDQPQHF.

The CDR3 is CASTYKLGVLVGEQFF. The DNA for the CDR3 is TGTGCCAGCACCTATAAGTTGGGAGTCCTCGTTGGTGAGCAGTTCTTC. The chain combines TRBV11-2 with TRBJ2-1; possible D gene TRBD2, 5 bases. Germline CDR1 and CDR2: SGHAT and FQNNGV. V was trimmed by 7 bases and J by 9 bases, leaving 25 bases between them. CDR3 size: 16 residues.

V usage is TRBV18 and J usage is TRBJ1-4; D might be TRBD1 (5 bases). The CDR3 totals 14 residues. The germline V gene encodes CDR1 KGHSH and CDR2 LQKENI. Trimming pared 5 bases from V and 0 bases from J, leaving 7 bases between. Here the CDR3 reads CASSTTATNEKLFF. The CDR3 bases are TGTGCCAGCTCAACGACAGCAACTAATGAAAAACTGTTTTTT.

The rearrangement links TRBV11-2 to TRBJ1-2; 7 bases map to TRBD1. V lost 4 bases to trimming and J lost 0 bases; unmatched junction nucleotides: 5. Germline values: CDR1 SGHAT, CDR2 FQNNGV. There are 15 residues in the CDR3. The CDR3 spells CASSSGQSSNYGYTF. The DNA of the CDR3 is TGTGCCAGCAGCTCGGGACAGTCCTCTAACTATGGCTACACCTTC.

V gene TRBV15 combines with J gene TRBJ2-5; D is perhaps TRBD1 (5 bases). V lost 8 bases to trimming and J lost 1 base, with 14 bases between them. CDR1 is LNHNV and CDR2 is YYDKDF in the germline V gene (reference sequence). The CDR3 runs 14 residues. The CDR3 sequence: CATRNQGFQETQYF. The CDR3 DNA is TGTGCCACCCGGAACCAGGGCTTCCAAGAGACCCAGTACTTC.

The chain carries TRBV10-3 and TRBJ2-1; a weak D match, TRBD1 (6 bases). This CDR3 comprises 17 residues. Germline V lookup: CDR1 ENHRY, CDR2 SYGVKD. V dropped 5 bases and J dropped 0 bases, with 17 bases sitting between them. CDR3 DNA: TGTGCCATCAGTAAGATCCGGGACACAAGCTCCTACAATGAGCAGTTCTTC. The encoded protein is CAISKIRDTSSYNEQFF.